In this sample, the clone carrying this TCR beta chain turned up once. Trimming took 6 bases from V and 1 from J, leaving 4 bases between them. CDR1 is MNHEY and CDR2 is SVGAGI in the germline V gene. This CDR3 is built from 12 residues. This record comes from a study of blood T cell repertoires in COVID-19. The data were produced by immunoSEQ multiplex PCR, yet TCRdb's version contains in-frame clones alone and is incomplete. Of fewer than 200,000 clones in the sample, over 65% are singletons; the top ten hold 3.5% to 5%. V gene TRBV6-5 combines with J gene TRBJ1-5; D ambiguous. The origin of this receptor is a woman in her fifties or sixties who had recovered from COVID-19. Sample: PBMCs or T cells enriched from blood (not recorded which). This CDR3 is CASSPSNQPQHF. The CDR3 DNA reads as TGTGCCAGCAGCCCAAGCAATCAGCCCCAGCATTTT.